What follows is one T cell receptor (beta chain) and its context. These data come from a study of blood T cell repertoires in COVID-19. Study-wide background: Nucleic acid was either cDNA or gDNA, and it came from T cells, B-cell-depleted T cells, or PBMCs.

The CDR3 is 15 residues long. Original methodology: From reference gene primer amplification, estimates of nucleated cell counts were derived. TCRdb keeps only in-frame clones here, not all; method: immunoSEQ multiplex PCR. V and J calls and clone size are given by that table; D and trimming were obtained from the DNA. The sample has 25,000 to 35,000 clones; 85% to 95% are singletons. Seattle participants joined during active infection and were tracked over time. Sequences were obtained from peripheral blood. This sequence joins TRBV21-1 and TRBJ2-7; the listed D gene, TRBD2, was not tested against the DNA. TRBV21-1 constitutes a pseudogene. This receptor was identified in an older woman with COVID-19, enrolled during active disease. This CDR3 is CASSKVQREYYEQYF. The CDR3 DNA reads as TGTGCCAGCAGCAAAGTTCAGCGGGAGTACTACGAGCAGTACTTC.